This TCR beta chain was recovered during a study of T cells in Graves' hyperthyroidism and ophthalmopathy. Amplification of TCR beta CDR3 regions used RNA as the template. HTBI primers were employed in a first-round RT-PCR of the TCR CDR3. TCRdb analysed the multiplex PCR reads with MiXCR anew, one entry per CDR3 protein. The sample contains over 700,000 distinct CDR3 sequences, over 35% of which appear only once. V lost 4 bases and J lost 12, with 19 bases in between. Looked up from germline, CDR1 is SGHNT and CDR2 is YYREEE (reference sequence). This CDR3 has 14 residues. Concerning this clonotype: Its specificity is unknown.

Overall study results and limits: Most thyroid clonotypes that were expanded above 0.001 also turned up in blood.

Calling Graves' hyperthyroidism stable meant ophthalmopathy did not progress within 18 months. Hyperthyroidism in the patients, aged 18 to 65, was newly diagnosed and under 2 months in duration. Uncontrolled infection, other autoimmune disease, pregnancy or lactation barred patients from enrollment. The chain couples TRBV5-4 to TRBJ1-4, with D perhaps matching TRBD1 (5 bases). Sequenced material: blood. This receptor was taken from a man aged 18 to 35 with Graves' hyperthyroidism. Written as DNA, the CDR3 is TGTGCCAGCAGCCCGGGAGGGGCAGAGCGGCAACTGTTTTTT. Amino acid sequence: CASSPGGAERQLFF.